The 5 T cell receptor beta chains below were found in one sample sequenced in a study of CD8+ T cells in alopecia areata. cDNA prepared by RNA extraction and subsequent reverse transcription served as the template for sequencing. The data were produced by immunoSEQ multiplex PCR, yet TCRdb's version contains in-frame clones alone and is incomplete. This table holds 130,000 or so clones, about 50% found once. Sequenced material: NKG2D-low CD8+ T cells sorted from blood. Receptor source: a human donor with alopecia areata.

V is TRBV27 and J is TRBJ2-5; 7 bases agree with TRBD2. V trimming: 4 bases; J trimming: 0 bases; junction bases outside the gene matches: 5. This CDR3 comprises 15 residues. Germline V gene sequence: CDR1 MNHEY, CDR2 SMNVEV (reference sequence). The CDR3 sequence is CASSYSGGNQETQYF. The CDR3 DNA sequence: TGTGCCAGCAGTTACTCCGGGGGGAACCAAGAGACCCAGTACTTC.

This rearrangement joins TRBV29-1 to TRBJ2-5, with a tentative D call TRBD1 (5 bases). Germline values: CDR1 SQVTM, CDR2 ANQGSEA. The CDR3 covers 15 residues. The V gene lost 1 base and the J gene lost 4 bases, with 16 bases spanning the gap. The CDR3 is CSVEGGQERGETQYF. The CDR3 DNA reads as TGCAGCGTTGAAGGGGGCCAGGAACGAGGAGAGACCCAGTACTTC.

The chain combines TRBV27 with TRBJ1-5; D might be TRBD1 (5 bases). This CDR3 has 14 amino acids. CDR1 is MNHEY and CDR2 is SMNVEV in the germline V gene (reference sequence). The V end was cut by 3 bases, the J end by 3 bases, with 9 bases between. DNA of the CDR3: TGTGCCAGCAGTTTCCGGGGGAACAATCAGCCCCAGCATTTT. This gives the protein CASSFRGNNQPQHF.

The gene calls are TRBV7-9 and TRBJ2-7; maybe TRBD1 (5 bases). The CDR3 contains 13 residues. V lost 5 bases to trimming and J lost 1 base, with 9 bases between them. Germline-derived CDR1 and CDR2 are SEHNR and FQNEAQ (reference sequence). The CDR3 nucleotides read TGTGCCAGCAGCCCCAGGGAATCCTACGAGCAGTACTTC. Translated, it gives CASSPRESYEQYF. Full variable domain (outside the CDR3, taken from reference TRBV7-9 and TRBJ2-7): DTGVSQNPRHKITKRGQNVTFRCDPISEHNRLYWYRQTLGQGPEFLTYFQNEAQLEKSRLLSDRFSAERPKGSFSTLEIQRTEQGDSAMYLCASSPRESYEQYFGPGTRLTVT.

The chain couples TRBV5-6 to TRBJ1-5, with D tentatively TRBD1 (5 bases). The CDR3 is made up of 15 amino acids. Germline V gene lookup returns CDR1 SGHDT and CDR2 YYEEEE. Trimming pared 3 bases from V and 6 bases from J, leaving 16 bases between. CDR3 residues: CASSSGTSGGQPQHF. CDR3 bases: TGTGCCAGCAGCTCCGGGACGTCAGGAGGTCAGCCCCAGCATTTT.